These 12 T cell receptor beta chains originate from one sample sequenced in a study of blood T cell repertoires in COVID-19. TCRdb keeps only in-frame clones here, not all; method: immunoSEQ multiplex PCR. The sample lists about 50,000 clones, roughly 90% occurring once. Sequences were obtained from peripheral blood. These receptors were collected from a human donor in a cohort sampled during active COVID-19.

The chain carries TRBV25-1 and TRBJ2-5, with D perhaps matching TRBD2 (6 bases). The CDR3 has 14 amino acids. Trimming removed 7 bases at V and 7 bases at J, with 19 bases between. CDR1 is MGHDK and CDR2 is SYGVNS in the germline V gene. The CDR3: CASNPPGGSGTQYF. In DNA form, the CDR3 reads TGTGCCAGCAACCCCCCCGGGGGATCGGGGACCCAGTACTTC.

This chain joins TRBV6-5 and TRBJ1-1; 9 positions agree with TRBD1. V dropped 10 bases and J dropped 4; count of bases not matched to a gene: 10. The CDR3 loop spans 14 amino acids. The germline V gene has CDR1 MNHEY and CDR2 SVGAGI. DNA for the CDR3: TGTGCCAACTCATTACAGGGGGCGAGCACTGAAGCTTTCTTT. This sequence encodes CANSLQGASTEAFF.

CDR3 in amino acids: CSVRGTGKRYEQYF. CDR3 in DNA: TGCAGCGTGAGGGGGACAGGGAAACGGTACGAGCAGTACTTC. The chain has TRBV29-1 and TRBJ2-7; 9 bases are shared with TRBD1. Germline CDR1 SQVTM, CDR2 ANQGSEA. The length of the CDR3 is 14 residues. V gave up 6 bases and J gave up 4 bases; unmatched junction bases: 10.

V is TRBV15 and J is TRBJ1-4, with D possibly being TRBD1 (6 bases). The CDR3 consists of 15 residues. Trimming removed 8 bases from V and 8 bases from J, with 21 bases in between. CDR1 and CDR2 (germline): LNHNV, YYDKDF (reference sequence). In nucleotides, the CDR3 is TGTGCCACCCAGGGGAATCAACAGGGTTGGGAAAAACTGTTTTTT. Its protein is CATQGNQQGWEKLFF.

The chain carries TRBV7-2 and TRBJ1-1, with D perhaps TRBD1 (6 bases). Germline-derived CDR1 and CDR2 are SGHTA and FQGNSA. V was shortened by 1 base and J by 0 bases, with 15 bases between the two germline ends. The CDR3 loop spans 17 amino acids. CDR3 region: CASSLGGGGIMNTEAFF. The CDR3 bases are TGTGCCAGCAGCTTAGGAGGGGGGGGGATCATGAACACTGAAGCTTTCTTT.

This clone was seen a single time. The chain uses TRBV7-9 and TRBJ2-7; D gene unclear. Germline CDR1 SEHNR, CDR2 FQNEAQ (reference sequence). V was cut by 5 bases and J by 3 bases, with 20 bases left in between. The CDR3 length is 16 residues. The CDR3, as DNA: TGTGCCAGCAGCGCTGAACAGAGCTCTATAGGCTACGAGCAGTACTTC. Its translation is CASSAEQSSIGYEQYF.

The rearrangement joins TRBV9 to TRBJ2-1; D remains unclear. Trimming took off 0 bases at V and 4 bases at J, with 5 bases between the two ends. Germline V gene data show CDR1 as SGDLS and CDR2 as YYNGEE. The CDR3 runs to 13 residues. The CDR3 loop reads CASSVGAYNEQFF. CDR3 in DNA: TGTGCCAGCAGCGTAGGGGCATACAATGAGCAGTTCTTC.

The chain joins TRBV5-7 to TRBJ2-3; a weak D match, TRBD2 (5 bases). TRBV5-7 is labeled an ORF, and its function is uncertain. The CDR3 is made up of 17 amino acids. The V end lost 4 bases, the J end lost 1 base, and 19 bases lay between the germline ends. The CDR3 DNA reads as TGTGCCAGCAGCGCTAGCTCGAGGGAGCAAGGCACAGATACGCAGTATTTT. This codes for CASSASSREQGTDTQYF.

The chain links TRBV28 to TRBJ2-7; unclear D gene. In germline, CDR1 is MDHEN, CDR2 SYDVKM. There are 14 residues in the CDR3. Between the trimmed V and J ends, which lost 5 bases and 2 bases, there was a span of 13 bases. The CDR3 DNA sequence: TGTGCCAGCAGTCCACCGACACGCGCCTACGAGCAGTACTTC. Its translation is CASSPPTRAYEQYF.

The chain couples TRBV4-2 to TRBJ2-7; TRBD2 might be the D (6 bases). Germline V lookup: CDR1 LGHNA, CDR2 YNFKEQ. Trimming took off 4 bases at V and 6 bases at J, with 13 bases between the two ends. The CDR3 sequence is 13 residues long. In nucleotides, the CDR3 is TGTGCCAGCAGCCGGGACTCCGGAGGCGAGCAGTACTTC. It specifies CASSRDSGGEQYF.

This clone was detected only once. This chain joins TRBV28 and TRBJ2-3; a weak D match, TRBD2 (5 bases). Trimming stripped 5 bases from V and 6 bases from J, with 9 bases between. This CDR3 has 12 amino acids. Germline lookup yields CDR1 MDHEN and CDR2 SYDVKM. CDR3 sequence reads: CASSPTRDTQYF. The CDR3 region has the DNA TGTGCCAGCAGTCCTACTAGGGATACGCAGTATTTT.

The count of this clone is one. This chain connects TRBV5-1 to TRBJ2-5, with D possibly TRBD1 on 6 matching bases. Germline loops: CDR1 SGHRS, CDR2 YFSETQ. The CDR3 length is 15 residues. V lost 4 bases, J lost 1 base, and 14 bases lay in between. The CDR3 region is CASSPTGTLQETQYF. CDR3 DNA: TGCGCCAGCAGCCCGACAGGTACACTCCAAGAGACCCAGTACTTC.